Following are 6 T cell receptor beta chains from one sample sequenced in a study of shared clonotypes between healthy human individuals. Assay used: immunoSEQ multiplex PCR; TCRdb lists only in-frame clones, some missing. The data contain 170,000 or so clones, around 63% of them singletons. Specimen: memory CD4+ T cells sorted from blood. Subset defined: CD45RA-negative fraction. The receptors shown here come from a man aged 30 to 39 in good health.

This clone turned up a few times. The chain links TRBV5-1 to TRBJ2-1; tentative D call: TRBD2 (7 bases). With 3 bases removed from V and 5 bases from J, the gap between germline ends came to 21 bases. CDR1 is SGHRS, CDR2 YFSETQ, per germline. This CDR3 has 17 residues. The CDR3 DNA reads TGCGCCAGCAGCTCTCTCCCGGGGGAGGGGGTAAACAATGAGCAGTTCTTC. This codes for CASSSLPGEGVNNEQFF.

This clone was seen more than once but under ten times. Other nucleotide sequences from this sample produce the same CDR3. The rearrangement joins TRBV5-4 to TRBJ2-5, with 7 nucleotides matching TRBD2. V gave up 0 bases and J gave up 4 bases; unmatched junction bases: 6. CDR1 and CDR2 (germline): SGHNT, YYREEE (reference sequence). The CDR3 loop spans 15 amino acids. DNA for the CDR3: TGTGCCAGCAGCTTGGCCGGCGGGAGTAGAGAGACCCAGTACTTC. This encodes CASSLAGGSRETQYF.

The V gene is TRBV2, the J gene TRBJ2-1, with D perhaps matching TRBD2 (6 bases). Trimming pared 5 bases from V and 9 bases from J, leaving 23 bases between. The CDR3 consists of 16 residues. In germline, CDR1 is SNHLY, CDR2 FYNNEI. The chain's CDR3 is CASSRTTLGSPTEQFF. The CDR3 DNA is TGTGCCAGCAGTCGGACTACCCTAGGGTCTCCAACTGAGCAGTTCTTC.

This clone has only a few counts. The genes are TRBV18 and TRBJ2-2; maybe TRBD2 (5 bases). Germline-derived CDR1 and CDR2 are KGHSH and LQKENI. The length of the CDR3 is 15 residues. The ends were cut back, 4 bases at V and 1 base at J, with 10 bases in the middle. The CDR3 DNA reads TGTGCCAGCTCACTAAGCGGAGGGAACACCGGGGAGCTGTTTTTT. Encoded protein: CASSLSGGNTGELFF.

V and J are TRBV9 and TRBJ2-1, with 7 bases that match TRBD2. The CDR3 consists of 13 residues. In germline, CDR1 is SGDLS, CDR2 YYNGEE. The V segment lost 0 bases and the J segment 7 bases; nucleotides outside the gene matches: 1. The CDR3 DNA reads as TGTGCCAGCAGCGTAGCCGGGGGGAATGAGCAGTTCTTC. Translating it yields CASSVAGGNEQFF. The full variable domain, its missing parts supplied by reference TRBV9 and TRBJ2-1, is DSGVTQTPKHLITATGQRVTLRCSPRSGDLSVYWYQQSLDQGLQFLIQYYNGEERAKGNILERFSAQQFPDLHSELNLSSLELGDSALYFCASSVAGGNEQFFGPGTRLTVL.

The gene calls are TRBV5-1 and TRBJ2-2; D gene ambiguous. Trimming removed 5 bases at V and 2 bases at J, with 10 bases between. The CDR3 is 14 amino acids. From germline, CDR1 is SGHRS and CDR2 YFSETQ. The CDR3 DNA is TGCGCCAGCAGTAAACCCCCTAACACCGGGGAGCTGTTTTTT. Amino acids: CASSKPPNTGELFF.